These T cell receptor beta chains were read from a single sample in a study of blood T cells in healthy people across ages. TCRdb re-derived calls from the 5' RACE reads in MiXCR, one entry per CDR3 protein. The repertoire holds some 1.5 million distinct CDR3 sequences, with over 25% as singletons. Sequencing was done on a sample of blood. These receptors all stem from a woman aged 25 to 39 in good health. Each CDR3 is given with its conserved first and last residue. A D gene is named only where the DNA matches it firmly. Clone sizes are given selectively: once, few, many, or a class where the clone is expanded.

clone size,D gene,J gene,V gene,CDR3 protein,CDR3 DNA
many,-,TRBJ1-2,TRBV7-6,CASSLSPLYGYTF,TGTGCCAGCAGCTTATCCCCTCTCTATGGCTACACCTTC
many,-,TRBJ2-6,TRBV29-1,CSVGADSGANVLTF,TGCAGCGTGGGGGCCGACTCTGGGGCCAACGTCCTGACTTTC
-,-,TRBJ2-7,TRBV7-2,CASSLERVSTYEQYF,TGTGCCAGCAGCTTAGAGAGGGTTAGCACCTACGAGCAGTACTTC
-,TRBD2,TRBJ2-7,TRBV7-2,CATRRGGGFHEQYF,TGTGCCACCAGACGGGGGGGAGGGTTTCACGAGCAGTACTTC
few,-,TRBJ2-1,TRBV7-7,CASSSGGTGWEQFF,TGTGCCAGCAGCTCAGGGGGGACCGGCTGGGAGCAGTTCTTC
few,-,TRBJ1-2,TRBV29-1,CSVRILSYGYTF,TGCAGCGTCAGGATACTCTCCTATGGCTACACCTTC
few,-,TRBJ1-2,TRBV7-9,CASSLVRSANYGYTF,TGTGCCAGTAGCTTAGTTCGCAGCGCTAACTATGGCTACACCTTC
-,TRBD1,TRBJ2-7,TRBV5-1,CASSDGQGSYNEQYF,TGCGCCAGCAGCGATGGACAGGGCTCCTACAATGAGCAGTACTTC
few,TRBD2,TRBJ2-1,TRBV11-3,CASSRFGGGAYNEQFF,TGTGCCAGCAGCCGATTCGGCGGGGGGGCGTACAATGAGCAGTTCTTC
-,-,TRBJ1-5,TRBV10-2,CASSVFPGVYSNQPQHF,TGCGCCAGCAGTGTATTTCCAGGGGTCTATAGCAATCAGCCCCAGCATTTT
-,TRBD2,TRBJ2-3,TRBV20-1,CSALGGVRTDTQYF,TGCAGTGCCCTGGGGGGGGTTCGGACAGATACGCAGTATTTT
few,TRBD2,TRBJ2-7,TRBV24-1,CATSGPTLAGGPSFQYF,TGTGCCACCAGTGGTCCTACACTAGCGGGGGGGCCTAGTTTTCAGTACTTC
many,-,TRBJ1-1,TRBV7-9,CASSLIQDTEAFF,TGTGCCAGCAGCTTAATTCAGGACACTGAAGCTTTCTTT
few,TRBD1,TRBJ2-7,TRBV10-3,CAISPTDRDEQYF,TGTGCCATCAGTCCGACGGACAGGGACGAGCAGTACTTC
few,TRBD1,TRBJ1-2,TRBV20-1,CSARPWTGASSNYGYTF,TGCAGTGCTAGACCGTGGACAGGGGCCTCCTCTAACTATGGCTACACCTTC
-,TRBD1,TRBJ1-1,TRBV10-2,CASILGLQGGDTEAFF,TGCGCCAGCATCTTGGGCCTACAGGGGGGGGACACTGAAGCTTTCTTT
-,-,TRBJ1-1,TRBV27,CASRNDGVTEAFF,TGTGCCAGCAGAAATGACGGGGTCACTGAAGCTTTCTTT
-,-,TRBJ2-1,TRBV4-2,CASSQDPGVVAFF,TGTGCCAGCAGCCAAGATCCTGGAGTGGTAGCGTTCTTC
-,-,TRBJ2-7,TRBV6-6,CASSYMLGLRNEQYF,TGTGCCAGCAGTTACATGTTGGGGTTGCGAAATGAGCAGTACTTC
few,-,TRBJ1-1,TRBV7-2,CASSSSREDTEAFF,TGTGCCAGCAGCTCTAGCAGGGAGGACACTGAAGCTTTCTTT
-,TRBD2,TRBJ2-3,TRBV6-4,CASGKTSGTDTQYF,TGTGCCAGCGGGAAGACTAGCGGCACAGATACGCAGTATTTT
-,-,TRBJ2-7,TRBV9,CASRGGGGDSEQYF,TGTGCCAGCAGGGGGGGAGGAGGGGACAGTGAGCAGTACTTC
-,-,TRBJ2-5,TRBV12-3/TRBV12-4,CASSFYPETQYF,TGTGCCAGCAGTTTTTATCCAGAGACCCAGTACTTC
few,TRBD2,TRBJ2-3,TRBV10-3,CAISEQKREITDTQYF,TGTGCCATCAGCGAACAAAAGCGGGAAATCACAGATACGCAGTATTTT
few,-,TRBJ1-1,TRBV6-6,CASSYSAGVEAFF,TGTGCCAGCAGTTACTCTGCAGGAGTAGAAGCTTTCTTT
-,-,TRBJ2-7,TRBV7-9,CASSLAGEKPIAYEQYF,TGTGCCAGCAGCTTGGCAGGGGAGAAACCGATAGCCTACGAGCAGTACTTC
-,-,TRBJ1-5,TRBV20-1,CSARRAAKQPQHF,TGCAGTGCTAGAAGGGCAGCCAAACAGCCCCAGCATTTT
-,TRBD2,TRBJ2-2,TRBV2,CASSVRLAGSGELFF,TGTGCCAGCAGTGTCCGACTAGCGGGGTCCGGGGAGCTGTTTTTT
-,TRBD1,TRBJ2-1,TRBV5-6,CASSSGTGLNNEQFF,TGTGCCAGCAGCTCAGGGACAGGGCTCAACAATGAGCAGTTCTTC
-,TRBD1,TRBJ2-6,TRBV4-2,CASSHKVGQGTGGANILTF,TGTGCCAGCAGCCACAAAGTAGGACAGGGAACTGGTGGGGCCAACATCCTGACTTTC
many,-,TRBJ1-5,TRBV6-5,CASSYEGGQPQHF,TGTGCCAGCAGTTACGAGGGTGGCCAGCCCCAGCATTTT
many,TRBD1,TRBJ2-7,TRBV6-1,CASSDTGGRSHEQYF,TGTGCCAGCAGTGACACAGGGGGCCGCTCCCACGAGCAGTACTTC
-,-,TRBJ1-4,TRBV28,CASGQPAREKLFF,TGTGCCAGCGGACAGCCGGCGCGCGAAAAACTGTTTTTT
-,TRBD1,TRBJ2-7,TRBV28,CASSRRTGGIYEQYF,TGTGCCAGCAGTCGAAGGACAGGCGGTATCTACGAGCAGTACTTC
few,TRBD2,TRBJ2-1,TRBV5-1,CANSSGTSGSYNEQFF,TGCGCCAACAGCTCTGGGACTAGCGGGAGTTACAATGAGCAGTTCTTC
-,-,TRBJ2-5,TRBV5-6,CASGLAHGGAETQYF,TGTGCCAGCGGCTTGGCCCACGGGGGCGCAGAGACCCAGTACTTC
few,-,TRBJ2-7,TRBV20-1,CSASYLSHEQYF,TGCAGTGCTAGTTACCTCTCCCACGAGCAGTACTTC
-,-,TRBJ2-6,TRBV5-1,CASSRGVSLSGANVLTF,TGCGCCAGCTCGAGGGGGGTCTCCCTCTCTGGGGCCAACGTCCTGACTTTC
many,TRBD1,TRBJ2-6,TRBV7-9,CASSPLGGQFYSGANVLTF,TGTGCCAGCAGCCCCTTAGGGGGACAGTTCTACTCTGGGGCCAACGTCCTGACTTTC
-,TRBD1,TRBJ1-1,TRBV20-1,CSATQGAHAEAFF,TGCAGTGCGACACAGGGGGCTCACGCTGAAGCTTTCTTT
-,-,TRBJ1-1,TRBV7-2,CASAPQGLGNTEAFF,TGTGCCAGCGCCCCACAGGGCTTGGGGAACACTGAAGCTTTCTTT
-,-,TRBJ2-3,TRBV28,CACREELGGTDTQYF,TGTGCCTGCCGAGAAGAGCTAGGAGGCACAGATACGCAGTATTTT
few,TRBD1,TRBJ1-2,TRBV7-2,CASSLVGTGNGYTF,TGTGCCAGCAGCTTAGTCGGGACAGGGAATGGCTACACCTTC
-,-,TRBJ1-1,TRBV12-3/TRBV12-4,CASRRTMNTEAFF,TGTGCCAGCAGGAGAACTATGAACACTGAAGCTTTCTTT
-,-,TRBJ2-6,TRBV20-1,CSARRRGPGANVLTF,TGCAGTGCTAGAAGACGGGGACCGGGGGCCAACGTCCTGACTTTC
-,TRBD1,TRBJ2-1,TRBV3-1,CASSLTGQTYNEQFF,TGTGCCAGCAGCCTCACGGGACAGACGTACAATGAGCAGTTCTTC
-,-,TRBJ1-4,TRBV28,CASRLSGGVAKLFF,TGTGCCAGCAGGCTAAGCGGCGGGGTCGCAAAACTGTTTTTT
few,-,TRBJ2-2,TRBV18,CASSPRQSDTGELFF,TGTGCCAGCTCACCACGACAGAGCGACACCGGGGAGCTGTTTTTT